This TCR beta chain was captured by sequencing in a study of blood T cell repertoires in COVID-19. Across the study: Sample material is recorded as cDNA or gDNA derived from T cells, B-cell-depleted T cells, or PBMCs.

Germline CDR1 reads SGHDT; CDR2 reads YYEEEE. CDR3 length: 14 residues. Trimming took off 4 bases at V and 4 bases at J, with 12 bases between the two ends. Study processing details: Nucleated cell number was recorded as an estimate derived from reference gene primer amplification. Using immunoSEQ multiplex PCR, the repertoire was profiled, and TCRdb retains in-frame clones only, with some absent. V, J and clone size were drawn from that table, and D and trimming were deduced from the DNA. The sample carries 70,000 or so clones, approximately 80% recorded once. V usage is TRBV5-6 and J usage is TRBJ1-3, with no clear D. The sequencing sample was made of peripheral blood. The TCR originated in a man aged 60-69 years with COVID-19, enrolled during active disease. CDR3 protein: CASSPELAGNTIYF. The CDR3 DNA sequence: TGTGCCAGCAGCCCTGAACTAGCGGGAAACACCATATATTTT.